This T cell receptor beta chain was obtained from a study of Ad26.COV2.S vaccination and SARS-CoV-2 variants. About the research overall: Donor participated within the Ad26.COV2.S arm of the COV1001 trial.

The germline V and J ends were trimmed by 5 bases and 3 bases, with 13 bases remaining between them. The CDR3 spans 14 residues. Germline V lookup: CDR1 SGHTA, CDR2 FQGNSA. Notes on this clone: What it binds is not known.

Repertoires were generated with immunoSEQ multiplex PCR, while TCRdb's copy carries only in-frame clones and drops some. The sample includes about 680,000 clones, about 90% seen only once; the top ten take approximately 1.5%. Study results and caveats: Spike-specific TCR breadth was greater after Ad26.COV2.S than placebo. In TCR breadth and depth analyses, total T cell responses may have been underestimated.

Treatment denoted: 15 to 20 received Ad26.COV2.S at low or high dose, single or two shots; roughly five received placebo; per-sample allocation not given. Collection of the samples took place on day 63 after the first injection of vaccine or placebo. At a Boston site, the person donating was an adult of 18-55 years. The source was peripheral blood, collected in a trial of Ad26.COV2.S vaccine versus placebo. This receptor was identified in a person aged 18-65 years who received the Ad26.COV2.S COVID-19 vaccine or a placebo. The rearrangement joins TRBV7-2 to TRBJ2-5; the D call may be TRBD1 or TRBD2 (5 bases each). Here the CDR3 DNA reads TGTGCCAGCAGCCGGGGACCCCCCGAAGAGACCCAGTACTTC. The encoded protein is CASSRGPPEETQYF.